This T cell receptor beta chain came from a study of T cell changes during pregnancy in multiple sclerosis. Trimming cost V 5 bases and J 1 base, with 10 bases left between them. The germline V gene has CDR1 SGHDT and CDR2 YYEEEE. CDR3 size: 14 residues. Clones were sequenced by immunoSEQ multiplex PCR, and TCRdb holds only the in-frame ones, with some missing. The sample carries approximately 11,000 clones, roughly 89% recorded once. This chain links TRBV5-6 with TRBJ1-5; D call uncertain. The receptor comes from a female donor in good health, enrolled as a control in a pregnancy study. This material consisted of CD8+ T cells from peripheral blood mononuclear cells, taken in the first trimester of pregnancy. This CDR3 is CASSNGLSNQPQHF. CDR3 sequence (DNA): TGTGCCAGCAGTAACGGACTAAGCAATCAGCCCCAGCATTTT.